Listed below are T cell receptor beta chains from one sample, sequenced in a study of blood T cells in healthy people across ages. TCRdb independently ran MiXCR on the 5' RACE reads; one entry per CDR3 protein. The repertoire has 750,000 to 950,000 distinct CDR3 sequences, more than 25% of them found once; the top ten carry 3%. These same data were also listed under a study on T cells of mothers and their children.

Sequencing was carried out using blood. These receptors were obtained from a boy aged 5-17 years in good health. Each CDR3 is given with its conserved first and last residue. Each record gives: clone size, J gene, D gene, V gene, CDR3 length, CDR3 DNA, CDR3 protein. D genes are given only for firm matches. Only some rows state a clone size, as once, few, many or a class for expanded clones.

clone_size: -; j_call: TRBJ1-5; d_call: -; v_call: TRBV11-2; cdr3_length: 14; cdr3_nt: TGTGCCAGCAGCTTAGGGGGGGGAAGCAAGCCCCAGCATTTT; cdr3_aa: CASSLGGGSKPQHF
clone_size: -; j_call: TRBJ2-1; d_call: -; v_call: TRBV28; cdr3_length: 14; cdr3_nt: TGTGCCAGCAGTCTAACCCGGGGATACAATGAGCAGTTCTTC; cdr3_aa: CASSLTRGYNEQFF
clone_size: few; j_call: TRBJ1-2; d_call: -; v_call: TRBV25-1; cdr3_length: 13; cdr3_nt: TGTGCCAGCAGTGAAAAGAACAGCTATGGCTACACCTTC; cdr3_aa: CASSEKNSYGYTF
clone_size: few; j_call: TRBJ2-7; d_call: -; v_call: TRBV7-8; cdr3_length: 13; cdr3_nt: TGTGCCAGCAGCTCAGACCCTTCCTACGAGCAGTACTTC; cdr3_aa: CASSSDPSYEQYF
clone_size: few; j_call: TRBJ2-3; d_call: TRBD2; v_call: TRBV10-1; cdr3_length: 15; cdr3_nt: TGCGCCAGCAGTGACCCGGCGGGGGGCGCAGATACGCAGTATTTT; cdr3_aa: CASSDPAGGADTQYF
clone_size: -; j_call: TRBJ2-3; d_call: TRBD2; v_call: TRBV5-1; cdr3_length: 17; cdr3_nt: TGCGCCAGCAGCTTGGGGACTAGTCATCGGGCTGCAGATACGCAGTATTTT; cdr3_aa: CASSLGTSHRAADTQYF
clone_size: -; j_call: TRBJ1-5; d_call: -; v_call: TRBV6-2/TRBV6-3; cdr3_length: 17; cdr3_nt: TGTGCCAGCAGTCAACAGCTACAGGGTGGAAGCAATCAGCCCCAGCATTTT; cdr3_aa: CASSQQLQGGSNQPQHF
clone_size: -; j_call: TRBJ2-5; d_call: -; v_call: TRBV7-2; cdr3_length: 14; cdr3_nt: TGTGCCAGCAGCTTAGTATCTGCCGATGGGGCCCAGTACTTC; cdr3_aa: CASSLVSADGAQYF
clone_size: -; j_call: TRBJ2-3; d_call: TRBD2; v_call: TRBV12-3/TRBV12-4; cdr3_length: 15; cdr3_nt: TGTGCCAGCAGCAGTAGCGGGGGGGCGGCAGATGCGCAGTATTTT; cdr3_aa: CASSSSGGAADAQYF
clone_size: few; j_call: TRBJ2-5; d_call: -; v_call: TRBV6-5; cdr3_length: 14; cdr3_nt: TGTGCCAGCGGCCGATATGAGGGAAAAGGGACCCAGTACTTC; cdr3_aa: CASGRYEGKGTQYF
clone_size: few; j_call: TRBJ2-1; d_call: TRBD2; v_call: TRBV20-1; cdr3_length: 20; cdr3_nt: TGCAGTGCTAGCGGTAATTTTGGACTAGCGGGCCTCAGAGTGCATAATGAGCAGTTCTTC; cdr3_aa: CSASGNFGLAGLRVHNEQFF
clone_size: few; j_call: TRBJ1-1; d_call: TRBD1; v_call: TRBV7-9; cdr3_length: 15; cdr3_nt: TGTGCCAGCAGCACAGGACAGGGGGACTTCACTGAAGCTTTCTTT; cdr3_aa: CASSTGQGDFTEAFF
clone_size: few; j_call: TRBJ2-7; d_call: -; v_call: TRBV12-3/TRBV12-4; cdr3_length: 14; cdr3_nt: TGTGCCAGCAGTCCAACGCTCGGAGCCTACGAGCAGTACTTC; cdr3_aa: CASSPTLGAYEQYF
clone_size: few; j_call: TRBJ2-7; d_call: -; v_call: TRBV6-5; cdr3_length: 13; cdr3_nt: TGTGCCAGCTCAGTAGCGGAATACTACGAGCAGTACTTC; cdr3_aa: CASSVAEYYEQYF
clone_size: few; j_call: TRBJ1-2; d_call: -; v_call: TRBV5-5; cdr3_length: 13; cdr3_nt: TGTGCCAGCAGCTTGCCGGCTGGAGGTGGCTACACCTTC; cdr3_aa: CASSLPAGGGYTF
clone_size: -; j_call: TRBJ2-7; d_call: TRBD2; v_call: TRBV2; cdr3_length: 13; cdr3_nt: TGTGCCAGATCCATGACTAGCGTCTGGGAGCAGTACTTC; cdr3_aa: CARSMTSVWEQYF
clone_size: few; j_call: TRBJ2-7; d_call: TRBD1; v_call: TRBV25-1; cdr3_length: 14; cdr3_nt: TGTGCCAGCACCTGGACAGGGGGAGGCTACGAGCAGTACTTC; cdr3_aa: CASTWTGGGYEQYF
clone_size: few; j_call: TRBJ2-2; d_call: -; v_call: TRBV14; cdr3_length: 14; cdr3_nt: TGTGCCAGCAACCGAAGACAAAACATCGGGGAGCTGTTTTTT; cdr3_aa: CASNRRQNIGELFF
clone_size: -; j_call: TRBJ2-5; d_call: TRBD2; v_call: TRBV25-1; cdr3_length: 11; cdr3_nt: TGTGCCAGCAGTGGCCTAGCGGAGCAGTACTTC; cdr3_aa: CASSGLAEQYF
clone_size: few; j_call: TRBJ2-6; d_call: TRBD2; v_call: TRBV5-1; cdr3_length: 21; cdr3_nt: TGCGCCAGCAGCTTGTGGGGTTGGGGGGGTGCCCTAAGCTCTGGGGCCAACGTCCTGACTTTC; cdr3_aa: CASSLWGWGGALSSGANVLTF
clone_size: -; j_call: TRBJ1-4; d_call: -; v_call: TRBV20-1; cdr3_length: 13; cdr3_nt: TGCAGTGCTAGAGCCAGGGGAAATGAAAAACTGTTTTTT; cdr3_aa: CSARARGNEKLFF
clone_size: few; j_call: TRBJ2-7; d_call: -; v_call: TRBV9; cdr3_length: 14; cdr3_nt: TGTGCCAGCGGGATCGGGTTGAAGGACCACGAGCAGTACTTC; cdr3_aa: CASGIGLKDHEQYF
clone_size: many; j_call: TRBJ1-2; d_call: -; v_call: TRBV6-5; cdr3_length: 14; cdr3_nt: TGTGCCAGCAGCTCGACCGGGGCGAACTATGGCTACACCTTC; cdr3_aa: CASSSTGANYGYTF
clone_size: -; j_call: TRBJ1-2; d_call: TRBD1; v_call: TRBV6-5; cdr3_length: 15; cdr3_nt: TGTGCCAGCGGGACAGGGAGGCCTCCTAACTATGGCTACACCTTC; cdr3_aa: CASGTGRPPNYGYTF
clone_size: -; j_call: TRBJ2-5; d_call: TRBD2; v_call: TRBV5-1; cdr3_length: 17; cdr3_nt: TGCGCCAGCAGCTCGGCAGGGACTAGCGGGGGTCAAGAGACCCAGTACTTC; cdr3_aa: CASSSAGTSGGQETQYF
clone_size: -; j_call: TRBJ2-5; d_call: TRBD1; v_call: TRBV9; cdr3_length: 15; cdr3_nt: TGTGCCAGCAGCGACGGACAGGCTCTCCAAGAGACCCAGTACTTC; cdr3_aa: CASSDGQALQETQYF
clone_size: -; j_call: TRBJ2-2; d_call: -; v_call: TRBV3-1; cdr3_length: 15; cdr3_nt: TGTGCCAGCAGCCAAGTACAGGGCCTCACCGGGGAGCTGTTTTTT; cdr3_aa: CASSQVQGLTGELFF
clone_size: -; j_call: TRBJ2-3; d_call: TRBD2; v_call: TRBV10-3; cdr3_length: 17; cdr3_nt: TGTGCCATCAGCGACCCGCTAATAGCGGGGGGAAGGGATACGCAGTATTTT; cdr3_aa: CAISDPLIAGGRDTQYF